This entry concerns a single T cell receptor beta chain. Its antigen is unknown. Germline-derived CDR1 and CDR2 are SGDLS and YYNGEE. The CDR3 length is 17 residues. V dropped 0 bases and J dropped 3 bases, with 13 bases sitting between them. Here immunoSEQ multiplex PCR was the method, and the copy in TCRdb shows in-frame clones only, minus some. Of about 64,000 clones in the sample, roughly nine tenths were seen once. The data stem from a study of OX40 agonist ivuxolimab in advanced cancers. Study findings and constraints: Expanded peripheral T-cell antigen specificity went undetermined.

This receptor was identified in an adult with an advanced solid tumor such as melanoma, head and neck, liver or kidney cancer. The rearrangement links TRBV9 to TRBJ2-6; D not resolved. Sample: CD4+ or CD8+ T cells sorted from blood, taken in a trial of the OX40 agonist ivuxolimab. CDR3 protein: CASSVDFWPGGANVLTF. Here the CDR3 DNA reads TGTGCCAGCAGCGTAGATTTTTGGCCAGGTGGGGCCAACGTCCTGACTTTC.